Following are 11 T cell receptor beta chains from one sample sequenced in a study of CD8+ T cells in alopecia areata. Extraction and reverse transcription of RNA yielded cDNA as the sequencing template. Data came from immunoSEQ multiplex PCR; TCRdb stores just in-frame clones and leaves some out. The data contain fewer than 250,000 clones, more than 55% of them singletons. Treatment given: oral pan-JAK inhibitor, 5-10 mg twice daily. Material: CD4+ T cells sorted from blood, obtained at week 4, from a patient treated with tofacitinib. These receptors came from a human donor with alopecia areata.

The rearrangement links TRBV30 to TRBJ1-4; 9 nucleotides align to TRBD1. Germline V gene data show CDR1 as GTSNPN and CDR2 as SVGIG (reference sequence). The CDR3 is made up of 14 amino acids. Losses at the gene ends were 5 bases for V and 6 bases for J; bases not matched to a gene: 7. CDR3 bases: TGTGCCTGGTCTAGAGGGACAGGGTATGAAAAACTGTTTTTT. Protein sequence: CAWSRGTGYEKLFF. Complete variable domain (other parts from reference TRBV30 and TRBJ1-4): SQTIHQWPATLVQPVGSPLSLECTVEGTSNPNLYWYRQAAGRGLQLLFYSVGIGQISSEVPQNLSASRPQDRQFILSSKKLLLSDSGFYLCAWSRGTGYEKLFFGSGTQLSVL.

The chain employs TRBV5-1 and TRBJ2-2; D perhaps matches TRBD2 (6 bases). The CDR3 has 13 amino acids. Trimming removed 3 bases at V and 4 bases at J, with 7 bases between. The germline V gene has CDR1 SGHRS and CDR2 YFSETQ. Here the CDR3 reads CASSSEGTGELFF. The CDR3 DNA follows: TGCGCCAGCAGCTCGGAGGGCACCGGGGAGCTGTTTTTT.

V gene TRBV2 combines with J gene TRBJ2-3, with a weak D call TRBD2 (5 bases). Germline loops: CDR1 SNHLY, CDR2 FYNNEI. V lost 7 bases, J lost 3 bases, and 11 bases lay in between. The CDR3 has 13 amino acids. CDR3: CASIGGGTDTQYF. In DNA, the CDR3 is TGTGCCAGCATAGGCGGAGGAACAGATACGCAGTATTTT.

The sample holds a few counts of this clone. V is TRBV5-6 and J is TRBJ2-1; TRBD1 matches 8 bases. The V gene end was trimmed by 1 base and the J gene end by 4 bases; junction bases not matched to a gene: 16. Germline assignment: CDR1 SGHDT and CDR2 YYEEEE. The CDR3 contains 19 residues. The CDR3 loop is CASSLILTWGQVTYNEQFF. The CDR3 bases are TGTGCCAGCAGCTTGATTCTTACTTGGGGACAGGTGACGTACAATGAGCAGTTCTTC.

This rearrangement joins TRBV7-9 to TRBJ2-5; 7 positions match TRBD2. Losses at the gene ends were 7 bases for V and 5 bases for J; bases not matched to a gene: 10. Germline values: CDR1 SEHNR, CDR2 FQNEAQ (reference sequence). This CDR3 region has 14 residues. DNA for the CDR3: TGTGCCAGCACCAACGCGGGAGAAAAGGAGACCCAGTACTTC. Residues: CASTNAGEKETQYF.

The chain links TRBV6-5 to TRBJ1-1; the D gene is possibly TRBD1 (6 bases). Germline values: CDR1 MNHEY, CDR2 SVGAGI. The germline V and J ends were trimmed by 2 bases and 3 bases, with 10 bases remaining between them. The CDR3 covers 14 residues. The CDR3 loop is CASSYTGLDTEAFF. CDR3 in DNA: TGTGCCAGCAGTTACACAGGGTTGGACACTGAAGCTTTCTTT.

This clone has a handful of counts. The chain combines TRBV5-1 with TRBJ2-5, with TRBD2 identical over 9 bases. The J segment lost 2 bases and the V segment lost 4 bases, leaving 6 bases of the junction unmatched. The V gene's germline CDR1 is SGHRS and CDR2 YFSETQ. The CDR3 loop spans 15 amino acids. In DNA, the CDR3 is TGCGCCAGCAGCCGGGGGACTAGCTCACAAGAGACCCAGTACTTC. Translated: CASSRGTSSQETQYF.

The J gene is TRBJ2-3, the V gene TRBV20-1; D is undetermined. Between the trimmed V and J ends, which lost 7 bases and 6 bases, there was a span of 11 bases. The CDR3 spans 11 residues. CDR1 is DFQATT and CDR2 is SNEGSKA in the germline V gene (reference sequence). The CDR3 bases are TGCAGTGGGACGGTTACGGATACGCAGTATTTT. It yields the protein CSGTVTDTQYF.

The chain carries TRBV29-1 and TRBJ2-1; D gene unclear. The CDR3 is 14 residues long. Germline assignment: CDR1 SQVTM and CDR2 ANQGSEA. V gave up 7 bases and J gave up 5 bases, with 18 bases separating them. CDR3: CSARFGRIDNEQFF. The CDR3, as DNA: TGCAGCGCAAGATTCGGGCGGATAGACAATGAGCAGTTCTTC.

The V and J genes are TRBV10-2 and TRBJ1-2; D possibly corresponds to TRBD1 (5 bases). The ends were cut back, 2 bases at V and 0 bases at J, with 16 bases in the middle. CDR1 and CDR2 from the germline V gene are WSHSY and SAAADI. The CDR3 totals 17 residues. The CDR3 sequence: CASSELPTVGSNYGYTF. The DNA for the CDR3 is TGCGCCAGCAGTGAGCTCCCGACAGTCGGTTCTAACTATGGCTACACCTTC.

For this clone: The junction departs from the called germline gene at one end, perhaps through a read error. This chain uses TRBV2 with TRBJ2-3; TRBD2 aligns across 10 bases. This CDR3 contains 10 residues. Germline CDR1 reads SNHLY; CDR2 reads FYNNEI. The CDR3 protein is CASRAGGPNF. The CDR3 DNA follows: TGTGCCAGCAGAGCGGGAGGGCCGAATTTT.